Listed below are T cell receptor beta chains from one sample, sequenced in a study of T-cell memory formation after mild COVID-19. TCRdb analysed the 5' RACE reads with MiXCR anew, one entry per CDR3 protein. The repertoire holds roughly 150,000 distinct CDR3 sequences, with approximately 14% as singletons. Sequencing was carried out using PBMCs or a T cell subset sorted from them (not recorded which). The receptors shown here come from an adult woman who had mild COVID-19 (a few samples of this study predate the infection). Cell type and time point are not known. CDR3s include the opening cysteine and the closing phenylalanine or tryptophan. A D gene is named only where the DNA matches it firmly. Expanded clones are given a class, and other clones once, few, many or no size at all.

>few|TRBD2|TRBV9|TRBJ2-3
CASSVSTSGGADTQYF
TGTGCCAGCAGCGTAAGCACTAGCGGGGGGGCAGATACGCAGTATTTT
>many|TRBD2|TRBV20-1|TRBJ2-7
CSAIRGDEQYF
TGCAGTGCGATCCGGGGGGACGAGCAGTACTTC
>many|NA|TRBV4-1|TRBJ1-1
CASSQGKGGRKNTEAFF
TGCGCCAGCAGCCAAGGGAAAGGCGGACGGAAGAACACTGAAGCTTTCTTT
>NA|NA|TRBV19|TRBJ2-1
CASSPSISSSYNEQFF
TGTGCCAGTAGCCCTTCTATCTCTAGCTCCTACAATGAGCAGTTCTTC
>few|NA|TRBV5-1|TRBJ2-5
CASSWGPGQETQYF
TGCGCCAGCAGCTGGGGGCCGGGTCAAGAGACCCAGTACTTC
>many|NA|TRBV5-1|TRBJ1-1
CASSRQAAGRGTEAFF
TGCGCCAGCAGCCGACAGGCGGCGGGAAGGGGGACTGAAGCTTTCTTT
>NA|NA|TRBV5-1|TRBJ2-2
CASSSSDTQTGELFF
TGCGCCAGCAGCTCTTCAGACACCCAAACCGGGGAGCTGTTTTTT
>NA|NA|TRBV7-9|TRBJ1-1
CASSSNTLLTEAFF
TGTGCCAGCAGCTCGAACACCCTGCTGACTGAAGCTTTCTTT
>many|NA|TRBV5-1|TRBJ2-7
CASTDSYEQYF
TGCGCCAGCACCGACAGCTACGAGCAGTACTTC
>few|NA|TRBV7-2|TRBJ2-7
CASSLGTDEQYF
TGTGCCAGCAGCTTAGGAACGGATGAGCAGTACTTC
>NA|TRBD1|TRBV12-3/TRBV12-4|TRBJ2-6
CASSTGAGANVLTF
TGTGCCAGCAGTACAGGGGCTGGGGCCAACGTCCTGACTTTC
>few|TRBD1|TRBV4-3|TRBJ1-6
CASSQNRGYSPLHF
TGCGCCAGCAGCCAGAACAGGGGGTATTCACCCCTCCACTTT
>NA|TRBD1|TRBV28|TRBJ2-7
CASSPGQLEYEQYF
TGTGCCAGCAGCCCGGGACAGCTAGAGTACGAGCAGTACTTC
>many|NA|TRBV5-1|TRBJ2-3
CASSSTGPGSTDTQYF
TGCGCCAGCAGTTCCACGGGGCCGGGGAGCACAGATACGCAGTATTTT
>few|TRBD2|TRBV11-2|TRBJ2-1
CASSWTSGGAPSSYNEQFF
TGTGCCAGCAGCTGGACTAGCGGGGGGGCCCCTAGCTCCTACAATGAGCAGTTCTTC
>NA|NA|TRBV9|TRBJ1-1
CASSVGGRGVTEAFF
TGTGCCAGCAGCGTAGGGGGTCGGGGGGTCACTGAAGCTTTCTTT
>few|NA|TRBV12-3/TRBV12-4|TRBJ2-7
CASTSLGTSYEQYF
TGTGCCAGCACTTCACTCGGGACCTCCTACGAGCAGTACTTC
>NA|NA|TRBV7-9|TRBJ2-1
CASSLALPGPSGEQFF
TGTGCCAGCAGCTTAGCGCTACCGGGACCAAGTGGTGAGCAGTTCTTC